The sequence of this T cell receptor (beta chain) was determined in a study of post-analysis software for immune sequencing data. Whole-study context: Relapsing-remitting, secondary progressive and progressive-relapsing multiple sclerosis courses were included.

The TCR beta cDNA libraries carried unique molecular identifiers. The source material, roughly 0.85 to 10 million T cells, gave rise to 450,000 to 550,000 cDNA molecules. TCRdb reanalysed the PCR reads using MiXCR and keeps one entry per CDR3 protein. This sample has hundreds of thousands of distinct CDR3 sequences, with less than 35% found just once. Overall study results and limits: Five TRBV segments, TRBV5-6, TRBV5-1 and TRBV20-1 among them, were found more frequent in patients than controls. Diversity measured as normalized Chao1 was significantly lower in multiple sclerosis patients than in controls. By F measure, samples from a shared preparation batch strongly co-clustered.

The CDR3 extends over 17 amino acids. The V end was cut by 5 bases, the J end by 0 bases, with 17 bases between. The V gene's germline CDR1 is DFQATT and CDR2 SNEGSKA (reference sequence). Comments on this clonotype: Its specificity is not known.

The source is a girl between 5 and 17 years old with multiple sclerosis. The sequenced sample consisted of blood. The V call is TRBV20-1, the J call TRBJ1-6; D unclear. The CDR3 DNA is TGCAGTGCTTCCCGCTTTGGGCAGTTCTCCTATAATTCACCCCTCCACTTT. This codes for CSASRFGQFSYNSPLHF.